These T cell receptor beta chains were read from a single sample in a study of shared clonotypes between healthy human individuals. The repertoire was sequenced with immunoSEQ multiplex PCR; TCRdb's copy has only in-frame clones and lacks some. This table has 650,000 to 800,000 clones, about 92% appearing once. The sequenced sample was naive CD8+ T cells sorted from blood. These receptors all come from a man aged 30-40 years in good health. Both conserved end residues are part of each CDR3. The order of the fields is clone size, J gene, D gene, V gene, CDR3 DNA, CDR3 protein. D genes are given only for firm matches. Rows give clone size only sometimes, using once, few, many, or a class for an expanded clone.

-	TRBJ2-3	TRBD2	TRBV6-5	TGTGCCAGCAGTTCCCTAGCGGGAGGGGGAACAGATACGCAGTATTTT	CASSSLAGGGTDTQYF
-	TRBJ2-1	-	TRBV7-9	TGTGCCAGCAGCTTTCGGACTATTGAGCAGTTCTTC	CASSFRTIEQFF
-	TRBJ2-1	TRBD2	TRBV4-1	TGCGCCAGCAGCCAAGATTTAGGGACTACCTACTCCTACAATGAGCAGTTCTTC	CASSQDLGTTYSYNEQFF
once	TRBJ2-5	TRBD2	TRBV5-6	TGTGCCAGCAGGGCTGGGCGGGAGGTTAACTTCCAAGAGACCCAGTACTTC	CASRAGREVNFQETQYF
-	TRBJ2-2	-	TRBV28	TGTGCCAGCAGTTTTTTACCGAACACCGGGGAGCTGTTTTTT	CASSFLPNTGELFF
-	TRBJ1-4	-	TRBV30	TGTGCCTGGAGTGAGGGCAGGGGACTTGAAAAACTGTTTTTT	CAWSEGRGLEKLFF
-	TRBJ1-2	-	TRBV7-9	TGTGCCAGCAGCTTAGGGGGAGGAGGGCTCTATGGCTACACCTTC	CASSLGGGGLYGYTF
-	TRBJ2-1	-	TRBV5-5	TGTGCCAGCAGCTTGGGTAGGGCGCCATACAATGAGCAGTTCTTC	CASSLGRAPYNEQFF
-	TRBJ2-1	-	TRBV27	TGTGCCAGCAGTTTGAGCCTGGGAGACAATGAGCAGTTCTTC	CASSLSLGDNEQFF
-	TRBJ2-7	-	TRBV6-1	TGTGCCAGCAGTTCAGGGGACTCCTACGAGCAGTACTTC	CASSSGDSYEQYF
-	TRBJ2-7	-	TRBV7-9	TGTGCCAGCAGCTTAGGGCGTCGGACTAACTCCTACGAGCAGTACTTC	CASSLGRRTNSYEQYF
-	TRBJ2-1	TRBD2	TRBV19	TGTGCCAGTAGCGGGACTAGCGAGTACAATGAGCAGTTCTTC	CASSGTSEYNEQFF
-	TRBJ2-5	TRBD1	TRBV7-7	TGTGCCAGCAGCGGAGGACAGGACGAGACCCAGTACTTC	CASSGGQDETQYF
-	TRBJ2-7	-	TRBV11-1	TGTGCCAGCAGCTTAGGCCCTAGCATTAACGAGCAGTACTTC	CASSLGPSINEQYF
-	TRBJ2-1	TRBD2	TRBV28	TGTGCCAGCAGTTTACTAGCGGGAGTGTACAATGAGCAGTTCTTC	CASSLLAGVYNEQFF
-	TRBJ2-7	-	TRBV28	TGTGCCAGCAGTTTGCGGCCTCTGGGGAACTACGAGCAGTACTTC	CASSLRPLGNYEQYF
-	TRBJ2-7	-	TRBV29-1	TGCAGCGTTCTTTTAACAGGGCAAATCGACGAGCAGTACTTC	CSVLLTGQIDEQYF
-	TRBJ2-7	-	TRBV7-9	TGTGCCAGCAGCTTAAGGCAGGAACCCTACGAGCAGTACTTC	CASSLRQEPYEQYF
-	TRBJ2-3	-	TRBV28	TGTGCCAGCAGCCTGACGTCTACTAGCACAGATACGCAGTATTTT	CASSLTSTSTDTQYF
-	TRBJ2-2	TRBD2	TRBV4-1	TGCGCCAGCAGCCACCGCAGCGGGAGTAACGGGGAGCTGTTTTTT	CASSHRSGSNGELFF
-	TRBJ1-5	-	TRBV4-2	TGTGCCAGCAGCCAAGTTGAGGGGCGCAATCAGCCCCAGCATTTT	CASSQVEGRNQPQHF
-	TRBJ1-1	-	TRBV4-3	TGCGCCAGCAGCCAAGATCAAAGGGGCACTGAAGCTTTCTTT	CASSQDQRGTEAFF
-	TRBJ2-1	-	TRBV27	TGTGCCAGCGGCCTCCCTGGGAGGCCGCAGTTCTTC	CASGLPGRPQFF
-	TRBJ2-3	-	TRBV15	TGTGCCACCAGCAGAACAGATACGCAGTATTTT	CATSRTDTQYF
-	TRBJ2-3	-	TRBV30	TGTGCCTGGACCGCTGGGCAGGGCACAGATACGCAGTATTTT	CAWTAGQGTDTQYF
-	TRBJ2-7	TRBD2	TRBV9	TGTGCCAGCAGCGTAGCTCGGACTAGCGGGAGCTACGAGCAGTACTTC	CASSVARTSGSYEQYF
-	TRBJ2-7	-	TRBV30	TGTGCCTGGAGTTCTACGTTTTACGAGCAGTACTTC	CAWSSTFYEQYF
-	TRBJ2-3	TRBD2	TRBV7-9	TGTGCCAGCAGCATCCCGGGACTAGCGGGAGTAGCAGATACGCAGTATTTT	CASSIPGLAGVADTQYF
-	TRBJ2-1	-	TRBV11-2	TGTGCCAGCAGCGCCCTACTAAACAATGAGCAGTTCTTC	CASSALLNNEQFF
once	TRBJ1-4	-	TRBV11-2	TGTGCCAGCAGCCCGAGACCCGATCCCGGTGAAAAACTGTTTTTT	CASSPRPDPGEKLFF
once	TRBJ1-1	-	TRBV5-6	TGTGCCAGCACCAAGGACAGAGTCTTGAATTTTAACACTGAAGCTTTCTTT	CASTKDRVLNFNTEAFF
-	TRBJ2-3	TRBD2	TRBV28	TGTGCCAGCAGTTTTTTTAGCGGGAGAGGGGGGGCCACAGATACGCAGTATTTT	CASSFFSGRGGATDTQYF